This is a list of T cell receptor beta chains from one sample in a study of T cell repertoires in cytomegalovirus infection. Each CDR3 protein gets one entry after TCRdb re-called the reads with MiXCR. This table has about 300,000 distinct CDR3 sequences, 9.6% appearing once. The sample consisted of PBMCs. The receptor set was obtained from a human donor in good health (CMV status not recorded). Some clones in this sample may be carry-over from other donors' samples. CDR3s include the opening cysteine and the closing phenylalanine or tryptophan. D genes are given only for firm matches. The size entry is marked missing in some rows and otherwise reads once, few, many or a size class.

cdr3_nt	cdr3_aa	v_call	clone_size	d_call	j_call
TGTGCCAGCAGCCGTCATAGCGGGGAAGTGTCAGAGACCCAGTACTTC	CASSRHSGEVSETQYF	TRBV7-2	many	TRBD2	TRBJ2-5
TGCGCCAGCAGCCATCTTTCTCGGGGGGGGCAGGATGAGCAGTTCTTC	CASSHLSRGGQDEQFF	TRBV4-1	many	TRBD2	TRBJ2-1
TGCGCCAGCAGCTTTGGGCAGTCCCGCTACACTGAAGCTTTCTTT	CASSFGQSRYTEAFF	TRBV5-1	-	-	TRBJ1-1
TGTGCCAGCAGTCGGAGGGGTTTTATGAACACTGAAGCTTTCTTT	CASSRRGFMNTEAFF	TRBV5-6	few	-	TRBJ1-1
TGCAGTGCTAGGGGCAGCTTGAACACCGGGGAGCTGTTTTTT	CSARGSLNTGELFF	TRBV20-1	few	-	TRBJ2-2
TGTGCCAGCAGCTCAGGGGTATCGGGCTACACCTTC	CASSSGVSGYTF	TRBV6-2/TRBV6-3	many	-	TRBJ1-2
TGCAGTGCCGGTAGTCCGGGACAGGGTTCCTACAATGAGCAGTTCTTC	CSAGSPGQGSYNEQFF	TRBV20-1	few	TRBD1	TRBJ2-1
TGTGCCAGCAGCTTAGAGGGGGTGTTTGGTGGAGCTTTCTTT	CASSLEGVFGGAFF	TRBV7-9	few	-	TRBJ1-1
TGTGCCAGCAGTTTCCGGGGGACAGGGGGCATCTACGAGCAGTTCTTC	CASSFRGTGGIYEQFF	TRBV28	many	TRBD1	TRBJ2-1
TGTGCCAGCAGTTTAGGACTTTCCCTCAGCACAGATACGCAGTATTTT	CASSLGLSLSTDTQYF	TRBV12-3/TRBV12-4	-	-	TRBJ2-3
TGCAGTGCCGAGACCTACAGTGAGCAGTTCTTC	CSAETYSEQFF	TRBV20-1	-	-	TRBJ2-1
TGTGCCAGCAGTTCACCCCGGGGGGGAAACTATGGCTACACCTTC	CASSSPRGGNYGYTF	TRBV27	few	-	TRBJ1-2
TGCGCCAGCAGCTTGGACTCTGGGGGCCTCACCGGGGAGCTGTTTTTT	CASSLDSGGLTGELFF	TRBV5-1	-	-	TRBJ2-2
TGCAGCGGGGAGGAGGCTGAAGCTTTCTTT	CSGEEAEAFF	TRBV29-1	many	-	TRBJ1-1
TGCAGTGCTAGATCTGGGTTTGGAGGCTACACCTTC	CSARSGFGGYTF	TRBV20-1	many	-	TRBJ1-2
TGTGCCAGCAGCCCCGGGAGGGAACGGGGAGCTTTCTTT	CASSPGRERGAFF	TRBV7-9	few	-	TRBJ1-1
TGCAGTGCTAGAGGGGGCGCGGGCGGGGAGCTGTTTTTT	CSARGGAGGELFF	TRBV20-1	few	-	TRBJ2-2
TGCAGTGCTAGAGAAAAGTTAGCAGTCACAGATACGCAGTATTTT	CSAREKLAVTDTQYF	TRBV20-1	many	-	TRBJ2-3
TGTGCCAGCAGCGGACAGCTCGTAAACACTGAAGCTTTCTTT	CASSGQLVNTEAFF	TRBV7-9	many	-	TRBJ1-1
TGCAGTGCTAAAGCGGCGTGGGGGACCGGCATTCAGTACTTC	CSAKAAWGTGIQYF	TRBV20-1	-	-	TRBJ2-4
TGTGCCAGCAGTGAGACGGGGCAAGGGGTGCGAGGCTACACCTTC	CASSETGQGVRGYTF	TRBV6-4	many	-	TRBJ1-2
TGCAGTGCTAGAGATTTGCGGAGCCACAATGAGCAGTTCTTC	CSARDLRSHNEQFF	TRBV20-1	many	-	TRBJ2-1
TGTGCCAGCAGCCAACAGCAGGGCCCGTTGGGTTACACCTTC	CASSQQQGPLGYTF	TRBV7-2	many	-	TRBJ1-2
TGTGCCAGCAGTTATAATCGGGGTGACTCCTACAATGAGCAGTTCTTC	CASSYNRGDSYNEQFF	TRBV6-2/TRBV6-3	-	-	TRBJ2-1
TGCAGTTGGGGGCGGGGGCCCCTCTCCTACGAGCAGTACTTC	CSWGRGPLSYEQYF	TRBV20-1	many	-	TRBJ2-7
TGTGCCAGCAGCAGTCCAGCATCCGCCGTCTATGGCTACACCTTC	CASSSPASAVYGYTF	TRBV14	many	-	TRBJ1-2
TGTGCCAGCAGTTCCCTGACCCCGGGGCCCAGGCCCTACAATGAGCAGTTCTTC	CASSSLTPGPRPYNEQFF	TRBV6-5	many	-	TRBJ2-1
TGTGCCAGCAGCGGGGCGGGGGGGAACAATGAGCAGTTCTTC	CASSGAGGNNEQFF	TRBV7-3	many	TRBD2	TRBJ2-1
TGTGCCAGCATCCCGACAGGGTGGACTGAAGCTTTCTTT	CASIPTGWTEAFF	TRBV12-3/TRBV12-4	many	TRBD1	TRBJ1-1
TGTGCCAGCAGTGACTCAGTAGCGGGGGGCAATGAGCAGTTCTTC	CASSDSVAGGNEQFF	TRBV6-4	many	TRBD2	TRBJ2-1
TGTGCCAGCAGCCAAGAGGCGGGGGGCCCCTACAATGAGCAGTTCTTC	CASSQEAGGPYNEQFF	TRBV3-1	-	TRBD2	TRBJ2-1
TGCAGCGTTGAAGACAATAAGAGGACTGAAGCTTTCTTT	CSVEDNKRTEAFF	TRBV29-1	-	-	TRBJ1-1
TGTGCCAGCAGCCGGGGCCGTGAAGCTTTCTTT	CASSRGREAFF	TRBV3-1	-	-	TRBJ1-1
TGCGCCACCCAAGAGGCAGGTGGTAACACTGAAGCTTTCTTT	CATQEAGGNTEAFF	TRBV10-2	few	-	TRBJ1-1
TGTGCCAGCAGCCTCGGGTTTATCATGAACACTGAAGCTTTCTTT	CASSLGFIMNTEAFF	TRBV28	few	-	TRBJ1-1
TGCAGTGCTAGGGGGAGTATTGGGGGCTACACCTTC	CSARGSIGGYTF	TRBV20-1	few	-	TRBJ1-2
TGCAGTGCTAAGCGGTACACAGATACGCAGTATTTT	CSAKRYTDTQYF	TRBV20-1	many	-	TRBJ2-3
TGTGCCAGCAGCTTAGAGAGGATCCAGCCCCAGCATTTT	CASSLERIQPQHF	TRBV7-2	many	-	TRBJ1-5
TGTGCCAGCAGTTACCCCCTCGCCGGGACTAGCGGGCAGGAGCCCTACAATGAGCAGTTCTTC	CASSYPLAGTSGQEPYNEQFF	TRBV6-2/TRBV6-3	many	TRBD2	TRBJ2-1
TGTGCCAGCAGCTTAGAGTCGTTGGCAGTGTCTGAAGCTTTCTTT	CASSLESLAVSEAFF	TRBV7-8	many	-	TRBJ1-1
TGTGCCAGCACTGATGGACGGCATAGCAATCAGCCCCAGCATTTT	CASTDGRHSNQPQHF	TRBV6-2/TRBV6-3	-	-	TRBJ1-5
TGTGCCAGCAGCCCGATACTAGCCTCCTCGCAGAACTATGGCTACACCTTC	CASSPILASSQNYGYTF	TRBV5-5	many	-	TRBJ1-2
TGTGCCAGCAGTTCCACGGTGCCCCCATCCTACGAGCAGTACTTC	CASSSTVPPSYEQYF	TRBV28	-	-	TRBJ2-7
TGTGCCAGCAGTTTAAGGGGACCTACACCCCTCCACTTT	CASSLRGPTPLHF	TRBV28	many	-	TRBJ1-6
TGCGCCAGCAGCTTAAGCCCGGGGGCTGAGCTAGATACGCAGTATTTT	CASSLSPGAELDTQYF	TRBV5-1	many	-	TRBJ2-3
TGTGCCAGTAGTGCAACGGGGGAAAGGGAAGCTTTCTTT	CASSATGEREAFF	TRBV19	many	-	TRBJ1-1
TGCGCCAGCAGCCCGTCGGACGGATTGGGGCAGTTCTTC	CASSPSDGLGQFF	TRBV4-3	-	-	TRBJ2-1